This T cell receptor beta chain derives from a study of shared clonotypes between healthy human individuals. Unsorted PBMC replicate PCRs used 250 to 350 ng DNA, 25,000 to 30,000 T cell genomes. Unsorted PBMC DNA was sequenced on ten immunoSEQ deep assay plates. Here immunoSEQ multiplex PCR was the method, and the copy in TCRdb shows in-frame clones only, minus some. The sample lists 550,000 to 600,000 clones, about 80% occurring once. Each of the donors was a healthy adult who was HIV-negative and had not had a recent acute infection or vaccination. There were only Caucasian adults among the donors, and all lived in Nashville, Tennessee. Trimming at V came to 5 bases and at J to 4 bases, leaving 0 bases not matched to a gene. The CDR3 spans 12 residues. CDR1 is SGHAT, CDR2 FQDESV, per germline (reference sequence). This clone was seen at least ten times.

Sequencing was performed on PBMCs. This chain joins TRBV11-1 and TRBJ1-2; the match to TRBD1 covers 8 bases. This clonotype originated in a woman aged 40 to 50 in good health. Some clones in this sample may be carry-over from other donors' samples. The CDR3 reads CASSQGAYGYTF. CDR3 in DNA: TGTGCCAGCAGCCAGGGGGCCTATGGCTACACCTTC. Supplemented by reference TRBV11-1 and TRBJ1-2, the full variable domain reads EAEVAQSPRYKITEKSQAVAFWCDPISGHATLYWYRQILGQGPELLVQFQDESVVDDSQLPKDRFSAERLKGVDSTLKIQPAELGDSAMYLCASSQGAYGYTFGSGTRLTVV.